This T cell receptor beta chain was sequenced during a study of technical replicates of blood from four donors (dated by TCRdb to about 2017). Library preparation used the immunoSEQ multiplex PCR assay. This immuneACCESS table, as held by TCRdb, lists in-frame sequences with V and J called but not all clones. Of the missing ones, under half trace to an unresolved V gene in checked studies; the others have no known cause. Here the sample has fewer than 45,000 clones; 95% to 97% occur a single time. Jointly, the top ten make up roughly 0.39% of the sample. From a lookup of the germline V gene (reference sequence), CDR1 and CDR2 are SEHNR and FQNEAQ. Spanning cysteine to phenylalanine, the CDR3 consists of 15 amino acids. The CDR3 DNA has 45 bases and is translated from base 1. Trimming costs V 2 bases and J 7 bases, and their ends lie 15 bases apart. Of note for this clone: The specificity of this receptor is unknown. The sample holds no much larger clone one base away, and base qualities are not on file.

The sequence derives from a human donor in good health. The chain uses TRBV7-9 and TRBJ2-1, with TRBD2 perhaps the D gene, on 6 matching bases. The material sequenced was T cells isolated from PBMCs. The CDR3 loop reads CASSLSRELGNEQFF. The DNA reads as follows: TGTGCCAGCAGCTTATCCCGGGAGCTGGGAAATGAGCAGTTCTTC.